The next 19 T cell receptor beta chains were all read from a single sample in a study of CD8 T cells in ankylosing spondylitis. TCRdb re-analysed the 5' RACE reads in MiXCR, keeping a single row per CDR3 protein. Of roughly 230,000 distinct CDR3 sequences listed, 8% to 9% are singletons. The specimen sequenced was blood, either unsorted or a sorted T cell fraction (not recorded which). Receptors were obtained from a female donor with ankylosing spondylitis or in good health (not recorded which).

This clonotype was seen a few times. The gene calls are TRBV18 and TRBJ1-1; no definite D call. The CDR3 contains 14 residues. The germline V gene encodes CDR1 KGHSH and CDR2 LQKENI. Trimming pared 3 bases from V and 7 bases from J, leaving 15 bases between. CDR3 region: CASSPRSRADEAFF. The CDR3 DNA sequence: TGTGCCAGCTCACCGAGGTCAAGGGCGGATGAAGCTTTCTTT.

CDR3 bases: TGTGCCAGCATCGCCGGACAGGGCTACGAGCAGTACTTC. Protein product: CASIAGQGYEQYF. This sequence joins TRBV28 and TRBJ2-7, with TRBD1 identical over 8 bases. Unmatched junction bases numbered 5, after V lost 7 bases and J lost 3 bases. The CDR3 spans 13 residues. CDR1 is MDHEN, CDR2 SYDVKM, per germline.

This clonotype was counted only a few times. V and J are TRBV7-9 and TRBJ2-5; D uncertain. CDR1 and CDR2 (germline): SEHNR, FQNEAQ (reference sequence). The V and J ends lost 1 base and 5 bases respectively, with 8 bases between them. CDR3 length: 13 residues. CDR3 residues: CASSLEFWETQYF. CDR3 DNA: TGTGCCAGCAGCTTAGAATTCTGGGAGACCCAGTACTTC. Together with reference TRBV7-9 and TRBJ2-5, the CDR3 gives the full variable domain: DTGVSQNPRHKITKRGQNVTFRCDPISEHNRLYWYRQTLGQGPEFLTYFQNEAQLEKSRLLSDRFSAERPKGSFSTLEIQRTEQGDSAMYLCASSLEFWETQYFGPGTRLLVL.

This clonotype was recorded many times. V usage is TRBV12-3 or TRBV12-4 and J usage is TRBJ2-1; perhaps D is TRBD1 or TRBD2 (5 bases each). This CDR3 has 19 residues. Trimming took off 8 bases at V and 7 bases at J, with 33 bases between the two ends. In DNA form, the CDR3 reads TGTGCCAGCGAGTCCGAACTTACCGGGACCTTAAGGGCAGCGAATGAGCAGTTCTTC. It specifies CASESELTGTLRAANEQFF.

With respect to this clonotype: An end of the junction does not agree with germline; a read error may underlie this. The J gene is TRBJ1-1, the V gene TRBV7-2; 7 positions agree with TRBD1. The CDR3 covers 15 residues. Germline V gene data show CDR1 as SGHTA and CDR2 as FQGNSA. The CDR3 DNA is TGTGCCAACAGCTTAGACAGCAGGGGGGGATCTGAAGCTTTCTTT. Protein: CANSLDSRGGSEAFF.

This clonotype was observed at least ten times. V usage is TRBV20-1 and J usage is TRBJ1-4; possibly TRBD1 for D (5 bases). The CDR3 has 12 residues. Germline values: CDR1 DFQATT, CDR2 SNEGSKA (reference sequence). The V and J ends lost 5 bases and 7 bases respectively, with 11 bases between them. CDR3 sequence (DNA): TGCAGTGCTCTCTTGGGGCTTGAAAAACTGTTTTTT. It is translated as CSALLGLEKLFF.

This clonotype came up many times. The chain combines TRBV6-6 with TRBJ1-1; the D gene is possibly TRBD1 (6 bases). In germline, CDR1 is MNHNY, CDR2 SVGAGI (reference sequence). The CDR3 covers 11 residues. Trimming removed 6 bases from V and 8 bases from J, with 10 bases in between. The CDR3 sequence: CASRAGVEAFF. The CDR3 nucleotides are TGTGCCAGCAGGGCAGGGGTAGAAGCTTTCTTT.

This clonotype was seen many times. V gene TRBV7-9 combines with J gene TRBJ2-2; 7 bases align to TRBD1. CDR3 length: 15 amino acids. V shed 3 bases and J 4 bases; nucleotides not matched to a gene: 5. Germline CDR1 reads SEHNR; CDR2 reads FQNEAQ (reference sequence). The CDR3 nucleotides are TGTGCCAGCAGCTTCCAGGGGGAAGTCACCGGGGAGCTGTTTTTT. Translation: CASSFQGEVTGELFF.

This clonotype has ten or more counts. The J gene is TRBJ2-3, the V gene TRBV12-3 or TRBV12-4; no clear D. This CDR3 region has 13 residues. The V end was cut by 4 bases, the J end by 2 bases, with 7 bases between. Written as DNA, the CDR3 is TGTGCCAGCAGTTGGGCCGACACAGATACGCAGTATTTT. Translation gives CASSWADTDTQYF.

CDR3 sequence (DNA): TGCGCCAGCACCGGAGGGATCAGCACAGATACGCAGTATTTT. It translates to CASTGGISTDTQYF. This chain uses TRBV5-1 with TRBJ2-3; maybe TRBD2 (6 bases). Germline values: CDR1 SGHRS, CDR2 YFSETQ. Trimming cost V 6 bases and J 0 bases, with 11 bases left between them. The CDR3 is made up of 14 amino acids.

This clonotype occurred many times. The rearrangement links TRBV6-1 to TRBJ1-3, with D tentatively TRBD1 (6 bases). Germline V gene sequence: CDR1 MNHNS, CDR2 SASEGT. V gave up 4 bases and J gave up 3 bases, with 10 bases separating them. The CDR3 consists of 14 residues. The CDR3 nucleotides read TGTGCCAGCAGTGCCGGGACACTTGGAAACACCATATATTTT. Its protein product is CASSAGTLGNTIYF.

The table lists this clonotype with a few counts. This sequence joins TRBV3-1 and TRBJ1-1, with D possibly TRBD1 on 5 matching bases. Trimming stripped 4 bases from V and 10 bases from J, with 19 bases between. The CDR3 has 14 residues. Germline loops: CDR1 LGHDT, CDR2 YNNKEL (reference sequence). CDR3 loop: CASSPIQGTRGAFF. CDR3 coding DNA: TGTGCCAGCAGCCCCATCCAGGGTACTCGGGGAGCTTTCTTT.

This clonotype was observed at least ten times. The CDR3 DNA reads as TGCAGTGCTAGAGATATGAGGCCGAACACCGGGGAGCTGTTTTTT. Translation gives CSARDMRPNTGELFF. The chain uses TRBV20-1 and TRBJ2-2; D call uncertain. Germline assignment: CDR1 DFQATT and CDR2 SNEGSKA (reference sequence). Trimming took 0 bases from V and 0 from J, leaving 8 bases between them. The CDR3 has 15 amino acids.

This clonotype was recorded at least ten times. The gene calls are TRBV7-2 and TRBJ1-1, with 7 nucleotides matching TRBD1. The CDR3 totals 13 residues. V dropped 5 bases and J dropped 8; count of bases not matched to a gene: 8. Germline CDR1 SGHTA, CDR2 FQGNSA. CDR3 in amino acids: CASSPRQGLEAFF. The CDR3 DNA sequence: TGTGCCAGCAGCCCAAGACAGGGACTCGAAGCTTTCTTT. Drawing the rest from reference TRBV7-2 and TRBJ1-1, the complete variable domain is GAGVSQSPSNKVTEKGKDVELRCDPISGHTALYWYRQSLGQGLEFLIYFQGNSAPDKSGLPSDRFSAERTGGSVSTLTIQRTQQEDSAVYLCASSPRQGLEAFFGQGTRLTVV.

In regard to this clonotype: A much larger clonotype is one base distant, so this may be a read error. The J gene is TRBJ2-2, the V gene TRBV7-2; D ambiguous. Trimming cost V 4 bases and J 4 bases, with 13 bases left between them. This CDR3 contains 15 residues. CDR1 and CDR2 (germline): SGHTA, FQGNSA. The CDR3 spells CASSYDKVGTGELFF. The CDR3, as DNA: TGTGCCAGCAGCTACGACAAGGTTGGCACCGGGGAGCTGTTTTTT.

In this sample, this clonotype turned up a few times. The rearrangement uses TRBV15 and TRBJ2-2; 7 bases fit TRBD1. The CDR3 has 15 residues. V lost 4 bases to trimming and J lost 2 bases; unmatched junction nucleotides: 4. From germline, CDR1 is LNHNV and CDR2 YYDKDF (reference sequence). The CDR3 nucleotides read TGTGCCACCAGCAACCGGGACAGTAACACCGGGGAGCTGTTTTTT. Its protein is CATSNRDSNTGELFF.

This clonotype was detected many times. J is TRBJ2-1 and V is TRBV27; 13 bases align to TRBD2. The V gene's germline CDR1 is MNHEY and CDR2 SMNVEV (reference sequence). CDR3 size: 15 residues. V dropped 4 bases and J dropped 5; count of bases not matched to a gene: 2. Written as DNA, the CDR3 is TGTGCCAGCAGTTCCGGGACTAGCGGGAACAATGAGCAGTTCTTC. Encoded protein: CASSSGTSGNNEQFF.

This clonotype was detected ten times or more. J is TRBJ2-2 and V is TRBV20-1; 12 bases match TRBD2. The CDR3 is 17 amino acids. Trimming at V came to 1 base and at J to 4 bases, leaving 7 bases not matched to a gene. Germline CDR1 DFQATT, CDR2 SNEGSKA (reference sequence). CDR3 protein: CSARGRLAGVGTGELFF. The CDR3 DNA is TGCAGTGCTAGAGGGAGACTAGCGGGAGTGGGCACCGGGGAGCTGTTTTTT.

As for this clonotype: It may be a read error: a sequence one base away is much more abundant. The rearrangement joins TRBV29-1 to TRBJ2-5; D unclear. Trimming took 6 bases from V and 6 from J, leaving 8 bases between them. The CDR3 spans 10 residues. The germline V gene encodes CDR1 SQVTM and CDR2 ANQGSEA. The CDR3 reads CSVQEKTQYF. For the CDR3, the DNA is TGCAGCGTCCAAGAGAAGACCCAGTACTTC. The full variable domain, completed using reference TRBV29-1 and TRBJ2-5, is SAVISQKPSRDICQRGTSLTIQCQVDSQVTMMFWYRQQPGQSLTLIATANQGSEATYESGFVIDKFPISRPNLTFSTLTVSNMSPEDSSIYLCSVQEKTQYFGPGTRLLVL.